The 5 T cell receptor beta chains below all came from one sample that was sequenced in a study of PD-1 blockade in mismatch repair-deficient tumors. Some clones are missing from TCRdb's copy, which holds only in-frame ones; the method was immunoSEQ multiplex PCR. The table has approximately 22,000 clones, 80% to 90% seen once. This specimen was peripheral blood, taken 2 weeks after starting pembrolizumab. The source is an adult with mismatch repair-deficient cancer.

In nucleotides, the CDR3 is TGTGCCAGCAGCTTGGGGGACAGGGGTCCCTATGGCTACACCTTC. This encodes CASSLGDRGPYGYTF. The chain uses TRBV5-4 and TRBJ1-2, with TRBD1 matching 10 bases. Germline V gene sequence: CDR1 SGHNT, CDR2 YYREEE (reference sequence). Losses at the gene ends were 0 bases for V and 4 bases for J; bases not matched to a gene: 3. The CDR3 contains 15 residues.

The genes are TRBV28 and TRBJ2-7; a weak D match, TRBD2 (6 bases). With 6 bases removed from V and 1 base from J, the gap between germline ends came to 7 bases. The CDR3 has 12 amino acids. Looked up from germline, CDR1 is MDHEN and CDR2 is SYDVKM. The CDR3 loop is CASRSGSYEQYF. For the CDR3, the DNA is TGTGCCAGCAGGAGCGGGTCCTACGAGCAGTACTTC.

This chain connects TRBV15 to TRBJ1-4; TRBD1 matches at 7 bases. The germline V gene encodes CDR1 LNHNV and CDR2 YYDKDF (reference sequence). This CDR3 comprises 17 residues. Unmatched junction bases numbered 8, after V lost 2 bases and J lost 2 bases. The CDR3 nucleotides read TGTGCCACCAGCAGACCACAGGGGAGGTTCACTAATGAAAAACTGTTTTTT. It encodes CATSRPQGRFTNEKLFF.

The rearrangement uses TRBV15 and TRBJ1-2; TRBD1 matches at 8 bases. With V trimmed by 0 bases and J by 7 bases, 7 bases remained unmatched. CDR1 is LNHNV and CDR2 is YYDKDF in the germline V gene (reference sequence). The CDR3 contains 15 residues. The CDR3 sequence: CATSREMTGVSGYTF. Here the CDR3 DNA reads TGTGCCACCAGCAGAGAAATGACAGGGGTTAGTGGCTACACCTTC.

The chain employs TRBV9 and TRBJ2-1; TRBD1 or TRBD2 may be the D gene (5 bases each). The V end was cut by 4 bases, the J end by 9 bases, with 23 bases between. The germline gives CDR1 SGDLS, CDR2 YYNGEE. This CDR3 is 16 amino acids long. The CDR3 loop reads CASSPPRTGTLGEQFF. The CDR3 bases are TGTGCCAGCAGCCCCCCCCGGACCGGGACCTTGGGTGAGCAGTTCTTC.